Listed here are 21 T cell receptor beta chains from one sample, sequenced in a study of OX40 agonist ivuxolimab in advanced cancers. Measured with immunoSEQ multiplex PCR; TCRdb has only the in-frame clones, and not every one. The table shows approximately 94,000 clones, with 91% occurring only once. The specimen was CD4+ or CD8+ T cells sorted from blood, collected in a trial of the OX40 agonist ivuxolimab. The receptor source for this set is an adult with an advanced solid tumor such as melanoma, head and neck, liver or kidney cancer.

This clone showed up just a few times. CDR3 DNA sequence: TGTGCCAGCAGCACACGGGGGGCAGGCGATCAGCCCCAGCATTTT. It translates to CASSTRGAGDQPQHF. This chain connects TRBV7-2 to TRBJ1-5, with a weak D call TRBD1 (6 bases). Trimming cost V 5 bases and J 5 bases, with 16 bases left between them. From germline, CDR1 is SGHTA and CDR2 FQGNSA. CDR3 length: 15 amino acids.

The chain uses TRBV19 and TRBJ1-5, with TRBD1 matching 10 bases. This CDR3 region has 14 residues. V was pared by 6 bases and J by 5 bases, with 4 bases of the junction left unmatched. Per the germline V gene, CDR1 is LNHDA and CDR2 is SQIVND (reference sequence). The CDR3 reads CASRTGGVDQPQHF. The CDR3 region has the DNA TGTGCCAGTAGGACAGGGGGCGTGGATCAGCCCCAGCATTTT.

The V gene is TRBV7-3, the J gene TRBJ2-7; 15 bases line up with TRBD2. CDR1 and CDR2 (germline): SGHTA, FQGTGA. CDR3 length equals 14 residues. The ends lost 4 bases at V and 6 bases at J; junction bases unmatched: 1. This chain's CDR3 is CASSSGLAGGEQYF. The CDR3 DNA reads as TGTGCCAGCAGCTCGGGACTAGCGGGAGGCGAGCAGTACTTC.

The chain employs TRBV7-2 and TRBJ1-2; tentatively, D is TRBD1 (5 bases). The CDR3 is 12 amino acids. V gave up 6 bases and J gave up 12 bases, with 17 bases separating them. In germline, CDR1 is SGHTA, CDR2 FQGNSA. The CDR3 protein is CASSRGPRSNTF. The CDR3 DNA follows: TGTGCCAGCAGTAGGGGTCCCCGCAGCAACACCTTC. Full variable domain (rest looked up from reference TRBV7-2 and TRBJ1-2): GAGVSQSPSNKVTEKGKDVELRCDPISGHTALYWYRQSLGQGLEFLIYFQGNSAPDKSGLPSDRFSAERTGGSVSTLTIQRTQQEDSAVYLCASSRGPRSNTFGSGTRLTVV.

The rearrangement links TRBV18 to TRBJ2-7, with TRBD1 identical over 8 bases. Germline V lookup: CDR1 KGHSH, CDR2 LQKENI. This CDR3 has 16 residues. The junction had 6 bases not matched to a gene; V was cut back by 0 bases and J by 2 bases. DNA for the CDR3: TGTGCCAGCTCACCACCAACAGGGGGGTACACCTACGAGCAGTACTTC. This encodes CASSPPTGGYTYEQYF.

The chain couples TRBV12-5 to TRBJ1-5; the match to TRBD1 covers 8 bases. The CDR3 is 16 residues long. V lost 1 base, J lost 2 bases, and 4 bases stayed unmatched. Per germline, CDR1 LGHNT and CDR2 FRNRAP. CDR3 in DNA: TGTGCTAGTGGTTTGGCACTGACAGGGGGCAATCAGCCCCAGCATTTT. Translation: CASGLALTGGNQPQHF.

The V gene is TRBV29-1, the J gene TRBJ2-1; D gene uncertain. The CDR3 contains 11 residues. Deletions cut 4 bases from V and 6 bases from J, with 7 bases between. Germline V gene lookup returns CDR1 SQVTM and CDR2 ANQGSEA. The CDR3 DNA is TGCAGCGTTGCCGCCCCCAATGAGCAGTTCTTC. Its protein product is CSVAAPNEQFF.

This chain connects TRBV6-6 to TRBJ1-5, with D perhaps TRBD1 (5 bases). The CDR3 sequence is 13 residues long. The V end lost 6 bases, the J end lost 4 bases, and 10 bases lay between the germline ends. CDR1 MNHNY and CDR2 SVGAGI come from the germline V gene (reference sequence). CDR3 amino acids: CASRGLRNQPQHF. The DNA of the CDR3 is TGTGCCAGCAGGGGACTTAGGAATCAGCCCCAGCATTTT.

This sequence joins TRBV19 and TRBJ2-3, with D possibly matching TRBD1 (5 bases). CDR1 is LNHDA, CDR2 SQIVND, per germline (reference sequence). The CDR3 sequence is 15 residues long. The V and J ends lost 3 bases and 4 bases respectively, with 14 bases between them. CDR3 loop: CASSIGTGYADTQYF. For the CDR3, the DNA is TGTGCCAGTAGTATCGGAACAGGTTACGCAGATACGCAGTATTTT.

V gene TRBV28 combines with J gene TRBJ2-7, with 9 bases lining up with TRBD2. The CDR3 is 14 residues long. Germline V gives CDR1 MDHEN, CDR2 SYDVKM. Trimming removed 6 bases from V and 2 bases from J; junction bases left unmatched: 5. The CDR3 region is CASRRVAGAYEQYF. Written as DNA, the CDR3 is TGTGCCAGCAGACGGGTAGCGGGAGCCTACGAGCAGTACTTC.

The rearrangement uses TRBV27 and TRBJ2-2; D may be TRBD2 (6 bases). Trimming removed 3 bases from V and 6 bases from J, with 14 bases in between. The V gene's germline CDR1 is MNHEY and CDR2 SMNVEV (reference sequence). The CDR3 is 15 amino acids. This chain's CDR3 is CASSLKAGSAGELFF. In nucleotides, the CDR3 is TGTGCCAGCAGTTTGAAGGCGGGATCGGCCGGGGAGCTGTTTTTT.

This clone showed up just once. V usage is TRBV30 and J usage is TRBJ2-7; tentative D call: TRBD2 (5 bases). CDR1 is GTSNPN and CDR2 is SVGIG in the germline V gene (reference sequence). The CDR3 runs 15 residues. Trimming removed 4 bases at V and 0 bases at J, with 16 bases between. This chain's CDR3 is CAWTKPASSSYEQYF. The CDR3 nucleotides read TGTGCCTGGACCAAGCCCGCTAGCAGCTCCTACGAGCAGTACTTC.

The chain recombines TRBV29-1 with TRBJ2-3, with TRBD2 matching over 10 bases. The CDR3 loop spans 14 amino acids. Germline CDR1 and CDR2: SQVTM and ANQGSEA. With V trimmed by 6 bases and J by 2 bases, 5 bases remained unmatched. The CDR3 DNA reads as TGCAGCGTCCTTACTAGCGGGGTCACAGATACGCAGTATTTT. Its protein is CSVLTSGVTDTQYF.

The V gene is TRBV5-1, the J gene TRBJ1-1, with a possible D match to TRBD1 (6 bases). V dropped 4 bases and J dropped 5 bases, with 15 bases sitting between them. From germline, CDR1 is SGHRS and CDR2 YFSETQ. This CDR3 has 14 amino acids. The CDR3 is CASSPTEGGTEAFF. CDR3 DNA: TGCGCCAGCAGCCCGACTGAAGGGGGAACTGAAGCTTTCTTT.

This sequence joins TRBV7-9 and TRBJ2-7; D is perhaps TRBD2 (5 bases). The germline V and J ends were trimmed by 1 base and 3 bases, with 7 bases remaining between them. Germline V lookup: CDR1 SEHNR, CDR2 FQNEAQ (reference sequence). The CDR3 length is 13 residues. CDR3 DNA sequence: TGTGCCAGCAGCTTAGGGACTTACTACGAGCAGTACTTC. Protein product: CASSLGTYYEQYF.

This chain connects TRBV5-4 to TRBJ2-5; 10 bases match TRBD1. V was pared by 3 bases and J by 5 bases, with 4 bases of the junction left unmatched. The CDR3 consists of 14 residues. Germline CDR1 SGHNT, CDR2 YYREEE (reference sequence). The CDR3 DNA follows: TGTGCCAGCAGCTGGACAGGGGGTCGGGAGACCCAGTACTTC. Encoded protein: CASSWTGGRETQYF.

CDR3 loop: CASSPGQGRAFF. CDR3 DNA sequence: TGTGCCAGCTCACCGGGACAGGGGAGAGCTTTCTTT. The chain is built from TRBV18 and TRBJ1-1; 10 positions match TRBD1. The CDR3 totals 12 residues. From germline, CDR1 is KGHSH and CDR2 LQKENI. The junction had 2 bases not matched to a gene; V was cut back by 3 bases and J by 10 bases.

This chain uses TRBV7-8 with TRBJ2-7; 7 bases agree with TRBD1. In germline, CDR1 is SGHVS, CDR2 FQNEAQ. The ends lost 2 bases at V and 1 base at J; junction bases unmatched: 5. The CDR3 sequence is 15 residues long. The CDR3 DNA sequence: TGTGCCAGCAGCTTATCCCGGGACAGATCCTACGAGCAGTACTTC. Residues: CASSLSRDRSYEQYF.

The chain recombines TRBV6-1 with TRBJ2-7, with D unresolved. Between the trimmed V and J ends, which lost 4 bases and 0 bases, there was a span of 10 bases. The germline V gene encodes CDR1 MNHNS and CDR2 SASEGT. The CDR3 has 14 amino acids. In nucleotides, the CDR3 is TGTGCCAGCAGTGCTCAGGACGCCTCCTACGAGCAGTACTTC. Translating it yields CASSAQDASYEQYF.

The chain is built from TRBV5-4 and TRBJ2-7, with D perhaps matching TRBD2 (6 bases). Germline assignment: CDR1 SGHNT and CDR2 YYREEE (reference sequence). The CDR3 is 13 amino acids. V lost 2 bases and J lost 6, with 12 bases in between. CDR3 amino acids: CASSFVSSVEQYF. The CDR3 DNA is TGTGCCAGCAGCTTCGTTTCTAGCGTCGAGCAGTACTTC.

This chain connects TRBV27 to TRBJ2-1; D remains ambiguous. The CDR3 totals 13 residues. Trimming removed 8 bases at V and 3 bases at J, with 11 bases between. Per the germline V gene, CDR1 is MNHEY and CDR2 is SMNVEV (reference sequence). The CDR3 DNA is TGTGCCAGCGGTGGACCGAACTACAATGAGCAGTTCTTC. Its translation is CASGGPNYNEQFF.